Presented here are 9 T cell receptor beta chains from one specimen sequenced in a study of shared clonotypes between healthy human individuals. The data were produced by immunoSEQ multiplex PCR, yet TCRdb's version contains in-frame clones alone and is incomplete. The repertoire holds fewer than 1.6 million clones, approximately 98.5% seen once, with approximately 0.4% in the top ten. Source material: naive CD4+ T cells sorted from blood. Subset specified: CD45RA+ positively selected. Receptors were obtained from a man between 25 and 39 years old in good health.

The J gene is TRBJ2-4, the V gene TRBV10-3; 11 nucleotides agree with TRBD1. The germline CDR1 and CDR2 sequences are ENHRY and SYGVKD. The CDR3 loop spans 12 amino acids. V shed 10 bases, J shed 7 bases, and the junction held 3 bases outside the gene matches. The CDR3 is CATGDRGNIQYF. CDR3 nucleotide sequence: TGTGCCACGGGGGACAGGGGGAACATTCAGTACTTC.

As DNA, the CDR3 is TGTGCCAGCAAGGGGGGAGGGGGCACAGATACGCAGTATTTT. As protein: CASKGGGGTDTQYF. The chain recombines TRBV28 with TRBJ2-3, with TRBD2 as a possible D gene (7 bases). V dropped 7 bases and J dropped 1 base, with 12 bases sitting between them. This CDR3 is built from 14 residues. CDR1 is MDHEN and CDR2 is SYDVKM in the germline V gene.

The genes are TRBV9 and TRBJ2-5, with D perhaps being TRBD1 or TRBD2 (6 bases each). The CDR3 is 14 residues long. Germline-derived CDR1 and CDR2 are SGDLS and YYNGEE. Trimming shortened V by 4 bases and J by 3 bases, and 13 bases separated the two germline ends. The DNA for the CDR3 is TGTGCCAGCAGCCCCCAAGGGGGGAAAGAGACCCAGTACTTC. It is translated as CASSPQGGKETQYF.

This rearrangement joins TRBV5-8 to TRBJ1-5; unclear D gene. CDR1 and CDR2 (germline): SGHTS, YDEGEE. The V end was cut by 5 bases, the J end by 5 bases, with 2 bases between. The CDR3 extends over 10 amino acids. CDR3 nucleotides: TGTGCCAGCAGTCATCAGCCCCAGCATTTT. It specifies CASSHQPQHF.

V is TRBV6-1 and J is TRBJ2-3; 9 bases are shared with TRBD2. Germline values: CDR1 MNHNS, CDR2 SASEGT. V shed 4 bases and J 4 bases; nucleotides not matched to a gene: 12. The CDR3 runs 17 residues. CDR3 DNA: TGTGCCAGCAGTGCTGTTCGGCTAGCGGGATTCGCAGATACGCAGTATTTT. Amino acids: CASSAVRLAGFADTQYF.

The genes are TRBV18 and TRBJ1-5; the D gene is possibly TRBD1 (5 bases). V was pared by 8 bases and J by 2 bases, with 22 bases between. The CDR3 sequence is 17 residues long. Germline V gene sequence: CDR1 KGHSH, CDR2 LQKENI. CDR3 in DNA: TGTGCCAGCGCCCCCACCACGGGGGGAGTGGGCAATCAGCCCCAGCATTTT. It encodes CASAPTTGGVGNQPQHF.

V usage is TRBV5-1 and J usage is TRBJ2-5, with a possible D match to TRBD2 (5 bases). Trimming removed 1 base at V and 2 bases at J, with 9 bases between. CDR1 is SGHRS, CDR2 YFSETQ, per germline. The CDR3 runs 14 residues. Here the CDR3 DNA reads TGCGCCAGCAGCTTGAGTCGGGGACAAGAGACCCAGTACTTC. Protein sequence: CASSLSRGQETQYF.

V gene TRBV6-1 combines with J gene TRBJ2-3; the D is unclear. V lost 4 bases and J 0 bases, leaving 8 bases between the germline ends. Germline CDR1 and CDR2: MNHNS and SASEGT. This CDR3 comprises 14 residues. The CDR3 DNA follows: TGTGCCAGCAGTGCCAGCCTTAGCACAGATACGCAGTATTTT. Its protein product is CASSASLSTDTQYF.

V gene TRBV4-1 combines with J gene TRBJ2-7; TRBD1 aligns across 9 bases. With V trimmed by 5 bases and J by 1 base, 6 bases remained unmatched. This CDR3 spans 15 amino acids. Looked up from germline, CDR1 is MGHRA and CDR2 is YSYEKL. The CDR3 DNA sequence: TGCGCCAGCAGCGTCCCGGGACAGGGTTCCTACGAGCAGTACTTC. Amino acid sequence: CASSVPGQGSYEQYF.